This T cell receptor beta chain was documented in a study of CD8 T cells in ankylosing spondylitis. The CDR3 extends over 13 amino acids. V lost 4 bases and J 4 bases, leaving 10 bases between the germline ends. Germline CDR1 reads SEHNR; CDR2 reads FQNEAQ (reference sequence). As to this clonotype: Antigen specificity is unknown.

Study-level findings and limits: Ankylosing spondylitis blood appeared to be characterized by a TCR beta motif of eight highly homologous variants.

Using quantitative 5'-RACE with molecular barcodes, the authors made TCR beta libraries. A single record per CDR3 protein comes from TCRdb applying MiXCR to the 5' RACE reads. The sample has some 840,000 distinct CDR3 sequences; about an eighth are singletons. V usage is TRBV7-9 and J usage is TRBJ1-1; D remains ambiguous. Sequencing was performed on blood, either unsorted or a sorted T cell fraction (not recorded which). This receptor was taken from a male donor with ankylosing spondylitis. The CDR3 spells CASSSRRPTEAFF. In DNA, the CDR3 is TGTGCCAGCAGCTCCCGCCGCCCCACTGAAGCTTTCTTT.